The rows below give T cell receptor beta chains drawn from one sample of a study of blood T cell repertoires in COVID-19. Here immunoSEQ multiplex PCR was the method, and the copy in TCRdb shows in-frame clones only, minus some. Among about 250,000 clones listed, approximately 90% were seen once. Sequenced: peripheral blood. The receptors originated from a woman aged 40 to 49 who had recovered from COVID-19. The CDR3 runs from the conserved cysteine through the conserved F or W. The D gene is left open where the match is weak. Clone size is shown for a subset of rows, as once, few, many or a class of expanded clone.

>TRBD1|.|TRBJ2-7|TRBV29-1
TGCAGCGTGATGACAGGGGGCAGGGACGAGCAGTACTTC
CSVMTGGRDEQYF
>TRBD1|.|TRBJ2-2|TRBV7-9
TGTGCCAGCAGCCCCAACGGACAGGGGAACACCGGGGAGCTGTTTTTT
CASSPNGQGNTGELFF
>TRBD2|.|TRBJ2-3|TRBV4-1
TGCGCCAGCAGCCATGACAGCGGGAGGCGCACAGATACGCAGTATTTT
CASSHDSGRRTDTQYF
>TRBD2|.|TRBJ2-1|TRBV30
TGTGCCTGGAGTGTCCGCCTTAGCGGGAGACATGAGCAGTTCTTC
CAWSVRLSGRHEQFF
>.|.|TRBJ2-7|TRBV6-5
TGTGCCAGCGAAGCAGGTCTGACCTACGAGCAGTACTTC
CASEAGLTYEQYF
>.|.|TRBJ2-2|TRBV7-2
TGTGCCAGCAGCTTAGGGGGGGGCCTCGGGGAGCTGTTTTTT
CASSLGGGLGELFF
>TRBD1|.|TRBJ1-4|TRBV5-1
TGCGCCAGCAGCTTGATTGGGACAGCTAATGAAAAACTGTTTTTT
CASSLIGTANEKLFF
>TRBD2|few|TRBJ2-7|TRBV5-8
TGTGCCAGCAGCAGAAGGACGGCGGGAGGGGAGCAGTACTTC
CASSRRTAGGEQYF
>.|.|TRBJ2-7|TRBV19
TGTGCCAGTAGTGTGGATAGCGGAACCTACGAGCAGTACTTC
CASSVDSGTYEQYF
>.|.|TRBJ1-2|TRBV25-1
TGTGCCAGCAGTGAAATGGACAGCACTAACTATGGCTACACCTTC
CASSEMDSTNYGYTF
>TRBD1|.|TRBJ2-7|TRBV28
TGTGCCAGCAGTTTGGGACAGGGGGCTGGCGAGCAGTACTTC
CASSLGQGAGEQYF
>.|.|TRBJ1-6|TRBV19
TGTGCCAGTAGTTGGGGACCGGGAGCTAATTCACCCCTCCACTTT
CASSWGPGANSPLHF
>.|.|TRBJ1-6|TRBV5-5
TGTGCCAGCAGCTTAAGGGAAGGGGGGGGAGCCTATAATTCACCCCTCCACTTT
CASSLREGGGAYNSPLHF
>TRBD2|.|TRBJ2-1|TRBV9
TGTGCCAGCAGCGCTCTAGCGGGAGGGCCCGTTGAGCAGTTCTTC
CASSALAGGPVEQFF
>.|.|TRBJ2-3|TRBV11-3
TGTGCCAGCAGCCGGGGGACCGGCAGGGTGGGCACAGATACGCAGTATTTT
CASSRGTGRVGTDTQYF
>TRBD2|once|TRBJ2-1|TRBV11-3
TGTGCCAGCAGCTTAGCGGGGGGGCCCACTAGACCCAATGAGCAGTTCTTC
CASSLAGGPTRPNEQFF
>.|.|TRBJ2-7|TRBV24-1
TGTGCCACCAGTGGTCGGACATTCCCCTACGAGCAGTACTTC
CATSGRTFPYEQYF
>TRBD1|.|TRBJ2-3|TRBV5-1
TGCGCCAGCAGCTTGGGGGACAGGGGGCGCGATACGCAGTATTTT
CASSLGDRGRDTQYF
>TRBD1|once|TRBJ2-1|TRBV2
TGTGCCAGCAGTGGGGGACAGGGGCTAAGGTATGAGCAGTTCTTC
CASSGGQGLRYEQFF
>.|.|TRBJ1-4|TRBV19
TGTGCCAGTAGTATAGATGACAGTAAAAGAATTCTGTTTTTT
CASSIDDSKRILFF
>TRBD1|.|TRBJ2-3|TRBV5-4
TGTGCCAGCAGCTTGGCCTTTTTGAAGGGGGCGACGAAAGATACGCAGTATTTT
CASSLAFLKGATKDTQYF
>TRBD2|.|TRBJ2-5|TRBV6-6
TGTGCCAGCAGGGGACTAGCGGGAGAGACCCAGTACTTC
CASRGLAGETQYF
>TRBD2|.|TRBJ2-3|TRBV9
TGTGCCAGCAAGGTCGGGGGGGGATCAAATACGCAGTATTTT
CASKVGGGSNTQYF